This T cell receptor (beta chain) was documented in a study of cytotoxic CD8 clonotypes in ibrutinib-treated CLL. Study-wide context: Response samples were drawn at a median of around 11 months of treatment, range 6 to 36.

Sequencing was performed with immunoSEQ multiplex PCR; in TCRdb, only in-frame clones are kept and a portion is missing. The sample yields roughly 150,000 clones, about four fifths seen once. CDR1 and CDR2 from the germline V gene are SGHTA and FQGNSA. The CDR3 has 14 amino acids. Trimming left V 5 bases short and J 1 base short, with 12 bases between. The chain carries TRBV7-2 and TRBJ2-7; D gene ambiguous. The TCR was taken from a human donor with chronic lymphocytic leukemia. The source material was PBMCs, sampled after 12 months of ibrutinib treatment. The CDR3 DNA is TGTGCCAGCAGCAGGCGTAGGGATTCCTACGAGCAGTACTTC. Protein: CASSRRRDSYEQYF.